This T cell receptor (beta chain) was retrieved from a study of T cell clonotyping in hematopoietic cell transplantation. Study findings and constraints: Cells were unsorted, so CD4 and CD8 contributions were not separated. Few recipient clonotypes overlapped donors; over 97% were de novo at given depth. Pathologically expanded recipient clonotypes increased progressively from day 30 to day 180 as diversity fell. Broader posttransplant TCR repertoire diversity was predicted by graft donor and pretransplant recipient Inverse Simpson Index values.

Only in-frame clones appear in the TCRdb table, and some are missing; sequencing was by immunoSEQ multiplex PCR. The sample contains around 80,000 clones, 90% to 96% of which appear only once. The CDR3 has 14 residues. The germline gives CDR1 SGHTA, CDR2 FQGNSA. The ends were cut back, 9 bases at V and 2 bases at J, with 17 bases in the middle. A word on this clone: Its specificity is unknown.

Sample time point: recipient sample about 28 days before transplant, after cytoreduction. The sample was peripheral blood mononuclear cells, taken before stem cell transplant. J is TRBJ2-7 and V is TRBV7-2; D may match TRBD1 or TRBD2 (5 bases each). The source of this sequence is a woman aged 50 to 60 with acute myeloid leukemia. Some clones in this sample may be carry-over from other donors' samples. In DNA form, the CDR3 reads TGTGCCAGTACCCCAGCGCCGGGGCCCTACGAGCAGTACTTC. It yields the protein CASTPAPGPYEQYF.